The next 23 T cell receptor beta chains were all read from a single sample in a study of blood T cell repertoires in COVID-19. Repertoires were generated with immunoSEQ multiplex PCR, while TCRdb's copy carries only in-frame clones and drops some. The table includes about 240,000 clones, about 90% detected once. Sequences were obtained from peripheral blood. Receptors originate from a man in his fifties or sixties who had recovered from COVID-19.

In regard to this clone: This CDR3 is also generated by other DNA sequences in the sample. The rearrangement links TRBV19 to TRBJ1-5; the match to TRBD1 covers 7 bases. Trimming at V came to 6 bases and at J to 2 bases, leaving 1 base not matched to a gene. CDR1 LNHDA and CDR2 SQIVND come from the germline V gene (reference sequence). The CDR3 consists of 13 residues. The CDR3 nucleotides read TGTGCCAGTAGAGGACAGGGCAATCAGCCCCAGCATTTT. Translation gives CASRGQGNQPQHF. Full variable domain (remainder filled in from reference TRBV19 and TRBJ1-5): DGGITQSPKYLFRKEGQNVTLSCEQNLNHDAMYWYRQDPGQGLRLIYYSQIVNDFQKGDIAEGYSVSREKKESFPLTVTSAQKNPTAFYLCASRGQGNQPQHFGDGTRLSIL.

The chain has TRBV2 and TRBJ1-4; 12 bases align to TRBD1. Germline CDR1 SNHLY, CDR2 FYNNEI. This CDR3 has 17 amino acids. J lost 8 bases, V lost 7 bases, and 14 bases had no gene match. The CDR3: CASTFHNPGTGGEKLFF. In DNA form, the CDR3 reads TGTGCCAGCACCTTCCACAACCCCGGGACAGGGGGCGAAAAACTGTTTTTT.

The chain couples TRBV15 to TRBJ2-1; 7 bases map to TRBD2. The ends lost 0 bases at V and 2 bases at J; junction bases unmatched: 4. The germline gives CDR1 LNHNV, CDR2 YYDKDF (reference sequence). The CDR3 covers 16 residues. CDR3 sequence reads: CATSRDTAGAYNEQFF. CDR3 DNA: TGTGCCACCAGCAGAGATACGGCGGGGGCCTACAATGAGCAGTTCTTC.

This clone was detected a few times. The V call is TRBV10-3, the J call TRBJ1-2, with a tentative D call TRBD1 (6 bases). V was pared by 3 bases and J by 1 base, with 9 bases between. This CDR3 has 14 amino acids. Germline V gene data show CDR1 as ENHRY and CDR2 as SYGVKD. CDR3 sequence: CAISDGQRNYGYTF. In DNA form, the CDR3 reads TGTGCCATCAGTGACGGACAGCGTAACTATGGCTACACCTTC.

The chain has TRBV5-1 and TRBJ2-1; 8 nucleotides line up with TRBD2. The CDR3 is made up of 15 amino acids. Germline CDR1 SGHRS, CDR2 YFSETQ. V lost 4 bases and J lost 7; bases outside the gene matches: 10. CDR3 DNA sequence: TGCGCCAGCAGCCAGGAAGGCGGGGGGCGGAATGAGCAGTTCTTC. It specifies CASSQEGGGRNEQFF.

This rearrangement joins TRBV18 to TRBJ1-1, with D possibly matching TRBD1 (6 bases). The ends were cut back, 8 bases at V and 0 bases at J, with 16 bases in the middle. There are 15 residues in the CDR3. CDR1 is KGHSH, CDR2 LQKENI, per germline. CDR3 bases: TGTGCCAGCGCTGGGGGCGTTCAGATGAACACTGAAGCTTTCTTT. Translation gives CASAGGVQMNTEAFF. Full variable domain (missing parts from reference TRBV18 and TRBJ1-1): NAGVMQNPRHLVRRRGQEARLRCSPMKGHSHVYWYRQLPEEGLKFMVYLQKENIIDESGMPKERFSAEFPKEGPSILRIQQVVRGDSAAYFCASAGGVQMNTEAFFGQGTRLTVV.

This clone has a single count. V is TRBV4-2 and J is TRBJ2-7, with 11 bases identical to TRBD2. After removal of 3 bases from V and 4 bases from J, the junction contained 5 bases not matched to a gene. The CDR3 is made up of 15 amino acids. Germline CDR1 and CDR2: LGHNA and YNFKEQ. CDR3 sequence: CASSHLAGGKYEQYF. The CDR3 bases are TGTGCCAGCAGCCATTTAGCGGGGGGGAAATACGAGCAGTACTTC.

This chain links TRBV21-1 with TRBJ1-1; TRBD1, as called in the table, went unchecked against the DNA. TRBV21-1 is noted as a pseudogene. The CDR3 contains 15 residues. In nucleotides, the CDR3 is TGTGCCAGCATCCAAACCACAGGGGGCTCTACTGAAGCTTTCTTT. Its protein product is CASIQTTGGSTEAFF.

The chain links TRBV24-1 to TRBJ2-5; 8 bases are shared with TRBD1. V gave up 1 base and J gave up 1 base; unmatched junction bases: 4. Germline lookup yields CDR1 KGHDR and CDR2 SFDVKD. The CDR3 is 16 residues long. The CDR3 reads CATSDFRTGPQETQYF. The CDR3 DNA sequence: TGTGCCACCAGTGATTTCCGGACAGGGCCCCAAGAGACCCAGTACTTC.

This clone was seen only once. This chain uses TRBV21-1 with TRBJ2-3; the table's D call, TRBD1, has no DNA check behind it. TRBV21-1 corresponds to a pseudogene. This CDR3 is built from 15 residues. The CDR3 DNA reads TGTGCCAGCAGCAAAGAAACAGGGAGCACAGATACGCAGTATTTT. Translating it yields CASSKETGSTDTQYF.

V and J are TRBV19 and TRBJ2-1, with 10 bases fitting TRBD2. Germline loops: CDR1 LNHDA, CDR2 SQIVND (reference sequence). V shed 5 bases, J shed 6 bases, and the junction held 10 bases outside the gene matches. This CDR3 comprises 16 residues. CDR3 residues: CASSRLGLAGANEQFF. CDR3 nucleotides: TGTGCCAGTAGTCGCCTTGGGCTAGCGGGGGCCAATGAGCAGTTCTTC. Looking up the rest from reference TRBV19 and TRBJ2-1 gives the full variable domain: DGGITQSPKYLFRKEGQNVTLSCEQNLNHDAMYWYRQDPGQGLRLIYYSQIVNDFQKGDIAEGYSVSREKKESFPLTVTSAQKNPTAFYLCASSRLGLAGANEQFFGPGTRLTVL.

The V and J genes are TRBV5-6 and TRBJ2-3; 14 nucleotides agree with TRBD2. Trimming removed 4 bases from V and 0 bases from J; junction bases left unmatched: 10. This CDR3 has 19 amino acids. The germline V gene encodes CDR1 SGHDT and CDR2 YYEEEE. CDR3 bases: TGTGCCAGCAGCCGAATCGGGACTAGCGGGAGACCTAGCACAGATACGCAGTATTTT. It encodes CASSRIGTSGRPSTDTQYF. The variable domain in full, completed from reference TRBV5-6 and TRBJ2-3, reads DAGVTQSPTHLIKTRGQQVTLRCSPKSGHDTVSWYQQALGQGPQFIFQYYEEEERQRGNFPDRFSGHQFPNYSSELNVNALLLGDSALYLCASSRIGTSGRPSTDTQYFGPGTRLTVL.

This clone has just a few counts. The chain carries TRBV3-1 (or the pseudogene TRBV3-2) and TRBJ1-5, with D perhaps matching TRBD1 (5 bases). Trimming left V 4 bases short and J 4 bases short, with 17 bases between. The CDR3 totals 16 residues. Germline CDR1 LGHDT, CDR2 YNNKEL (reference sequence). The CDR3: CASSLGHGALNQPQHF. In DNA, the CDR3 is TGTGCCAGCAGCCTAGGACATGGAGCCCTAAATCAGCCCCAGCATTTT.

The chain combines TRBV9 with TRBJ2-7; perhaps TRBD1 as D (5 bases). The CDR3 is 14 amino acids. Trimming removed 0 bases at V and 2 bases at J, with 9 bases between. Germline V lookup: CDR1 SGDLS, CDR2 YYNGEE. Here the CDR3 reads CASSVGGTTYEQYF. CDR3 in DNA: TGTGCCAGCAGCGTAGGGGGCACTACCTACGAGCAGTACTTC.

This clone was seen repeatedly, ten times or more. The chain recombines TRBV3-1 (or the pseudogene TRBV3-2) with TRBJ1-2, with 8 bases identical to TRBD1. This CDR3 has 17 amino acids. With V trimmed by 3 bases and J by 4 bases, 13 bases remained unmatched. Germline CDR1 LGHDT, CDR2 YNNKEL (reference sequence). In nucleotides, the CDR3 is TGTGCCAGCAGCCATGCAGGGGGCTACCTTAGCATCTATGGCTACACCTTC. Translation: CASSHAGGYLSIYGYTF.

This chain connects TRBV19 to TRBJ1-5; 8 nucleotides line up with TRBD1. V lost 4 bases to trimming and J lost 3 bases; unmatched junction nucleotides: 8. CDR1 is LNHDA and CDR2 is SQIVND in the germline V gene (reference sequence). The CDR3 is 16 residues long. CDR3 protein: CASSTNLRGLNQPQHF. The DNA of the CDR3 is TGTGCCAGTAGTACCAACCTCAGGGGGCTCAATCAGCCCCAGCATTTT.

The V and J genes are TRBV18 and TRBJ2-2; 7 bases align to TRBD2. V lost 2 bases to trimming and J lost 4 bases; unmatched junction nucleotides: 7. Germline V gives CDR1 KGHSH, CDR2 LQKENI. This CDR3 region has 16 residues. The CDR3: CASSPTSVKGTGELFF. The CDR3 bases are TGTGCCAGCTCACCAACTAGCGTTAAGGGCACCGGGGAGCTGTTTTTT.

The V call is TRBV18, the J call TRBJ2-7; D is perhaps TRBD1 (6 bases). Germline V gene data show CDR1 as KGHSH and CDR2 as LQKENI. The CDR3 has 15 residues. The germline V and J ends were trimmed by 4 bases and 2 bases, with 15 bases remaining between them. This chain's CDR3 is CASSRRGFGTYEQYF. In nucleotides, the CDR3 is TGTGCCAGCTCACGCAGGGGCTTCGGCACCTACGAGCAGTACTTC.

The table lists this clone with a count of one. J is TRBJ1-3 and V is TRBV7-9; TRBD1 might be the D (6 bases). CDR1 and CDR2 (germline): SEHNR, FQNEAQ (reference sequence). This CDR3 has 14 residues. The V and J ends lost 5 bases and 0 bases respectively, with 8 bases between them. The CDR3 nucleotides are TGTGCCAGCAGCCACAGGGACTCTGGAAACACCATATATTTT. Translation gives CASSHRDSGNTIYF.

This CDR3 reads CATSGGQVSTDTQYF. For the CDR3, the DNA is TGTGCCACCAGTGGGGGACAGGTCAGCACAGATACGCAGTATTTT. The V and J genes are TRBV24-1 and TRBJ2-3; 8 bases are a match to TRBD1. Losses at the gene ends were 5 bases for V and 0 bases for J; bases not matched to a gene: 3. The CDR3 sequence is 15 residues long. Germline values: CDR1 KGHDR, CDR2 SFDVKD.

The chain couples TRBV6-5 to TRBJ2-7; D is perhaps TRBD1 (6 bases). Germline V gives CDR1 MNHEY, CDR2 SVGAGI. The CDR3 consists of 15 residues. V lost 6 bases, J lost 3 bases, and 18 bases lay in between. The CDR3 DNA sequence: TGTGCCAGCAGCTCCCAGTCCAGGGGACGCTACGAGCAGTACTTC. It encodes CASSSQSRGRYEQYF.

The chain uses TRBV7-7 and TRBJ2-5; D call uncertain. In germline, CDR1 is SSHAT, CDR2 FNYEAQ (reference sequence). Trimming removed 1 base from V and 2 bases from J, with 5 bases in between. The CDR3 extends over 13 amino acids. The CDR3 sequence: CASSLVQQETQYF. CDR3 in DNA: TGTGCCAGCAGCTTAGTACAACAAGAGACCCAGTACTTC.

The chain uses TRBV2 and TRBJ1-1; D gene unclear. The V gene's germline CDR1 is SNHLY and CDR2 FYNNEI. CDR3 length: 13 amino acids. V lost 5 bases and J 1 base, leaving 8 bases between the germline ends. The CDR3: CASSPQKNTEAFF. CDR3 nucleotides: TGTGCCAGCAGTCCGCAGAAGAACACTGAAGCTTTCTTT.